The 12 T cell receptor beta chains below all came from one sample that was sequenced in a study of shared T cell receptors in the human thymus. The table came from immunoSEQ multiplex PCR; TCRdb's copy has only in-frame clones and leaves some out. The data contain hundreds of thousands of clones, approximately 87% of them seen just once; the ten biggest clones take up approximately 0.01%. These same data were also listed under a study on human thymus T cells.

Input material: thymocytes. Source of these receptors: a boy under three years old with a congenital heart defect.

The rearrangement links TRBV18 to TRBJ2-7; D might be TRBD1 (5 bases). Trimming left V 6 bases short and J 3 bases short, with 18 bases between. The CDR3 has 15 amino acids. Germline CDR1 is KGHSH and CDR2 is LQKENI. The CDR3 here is CASSPARQKVYEQYF. In nucleotides, the CDR3 is TGTGCCAGCTCGCCAGCCCGACAGAAGGTCTACGAGCAGTACTTC.

The chain employs TRBV6-5 and TRBJ2-7, with 10 bases that match TRBD2. CDR1 MNHEY and CDR2 SVGAGI come from the germline V gene. With 2 bases clipped from V and 6 bases from J, the junction kept 4 bases outside the gene matches. The CDR3 runs to 14 residues. CDR3 nucleotide sequence: TGTGCCAGCAGTTACCAGACTAGCGGGTCCGAGCAGTACTTC. It encodes CASSYQTSGSEQYF.

The chain carries TRBV28 and TRBJ2-5, with 7 bases matching TRBD2. The V segment lost 3 bases and the J segment 4 bases; nucleotides outside the gene matches: 14. This CDR3 spans 17 amino acids. CDR1 is MDHEN, CDR2 SYDVKM, per germline. This chain's CDR3 is CASSFREAGKGIETQYF. CDR3 nucleotide sequence: TGTGCCAGCAGTTTTCGGGAAGCGGGAAAGGGTATAGAGACCCAGTACTTC.

V and J are TRBV4-1 and TRBJ2-1, with 9 bases matching TRBD2. CDR3 length equals 19 residues. V lost 1 base and J lost 5; bases outside the gene matches: 15. CDR1 is MGHRA and CDR2 is YSYEKL in the germline V gene. For the CDR3, the DNA is TGCGCCAGCAGCCAAGTCGCGACTAGCGGATCCCTCTTTCACAATGAGCAGTTCTTC. Its protein is CASSQVATSGSLFHNEQFF.

The rearrangement joins TRBV4-1 to TRBJ1-1; unclear D gene. CDR1 and CDR2 (germline): MGHRA, YSYEKL. There are 18 residues in the CDR3. Trimming stripped 0 bases from V and 5 bases from J, with 22 bases between. The CDR3 is CASSQEVGCPGVETEAFF. CDR3 nucleotides: TGCGCCAGCAGCCAAGAGGTTGGCTGTCCGGGAGTGGAGACTGAAGCTTTCTTT.

V is TRBV5-5 and J is TRBJ2-5; possibly TRBD2 for D (7 bases). Per the germline V gene, CDR1 is SGHKS and CDR2 is YYEKEE (reference sequence). This CDR3 region has 19 residues. Trimming pared 4 bases from V and 2 bases from J, leaving 27 bases between. The CDR3 DNA sequence: TGTGCCAGCAGCCTCTCCCAGGGGAGGGCCTATCGACAGCAAGAGACCCAGTACTTC. Amino acids: CASSLSQGRAYRQQETQYF.

This sequence joins TRBV4-2 and TRBJ2-5; TRBD2 agrees at 8 bases. The J call may not be correct, given that the DNA end is closer to TRBJ2-7. There are 14 residues in the CDR3. Per germline, CDR1 LGHNA and CDR2 YNFKEQ. CDR3 in amino acids: CASSQDVLAGEQYF. The CDR3, as DNA: TGTGCCAGCAGCCAAGATGTGCTAGCGGGCGAGCAGTACTTC.

The rearrangement links TRBV6-1 to TRBJ1-4, with D perhaps TRBD1 (5 bases). Germline V gene sequence: CDR1 MNHNS, CDR2 SASEGT. The CDR3 spans 14 residues. Trimming took off 3 bases at V and 5 bases at J, with 10 bases between the two ends. Written as DNA, the CDR3 is TGTGCCAGCAGTGAGTGGGCAGGGAATGAAAAACTGTTTTTT. Its protein is CASSEWAGNEKLFF.

This chain joins TRBV15 and TRBJ2-5; possible D gene TRBD1, 5 bases. This CDR3 has 15 residues. Trimming cost V 1 base and J 5 bases, with 14 bases left between them. CDR1 and CDR2 from the germline V gene are LNHNV and YYDKDF (reference sequence). The CDR3 DNA follows: TGTGCCACCAGCAGAGGTGCAGGGCTACATGAGACCCAGTACTTC. Protein sequence: CATSRGAGLHETQYF.

This sequence joins TRBV4-3 and TRBJ2-1; TRBD2 is a possible D gene (6 bases). Germline-derived CDR1 and CDR2 are LGHNA and YSLEER. The CDR3 has 17 amino acids. V lost 4 bases and J 9 bases, leaving 25 bases between the germline ends. The CDR3 is CASSLYAGRFNLTEQFF. CDR3 nucleotide sequence: TGCGCCAGCAGCCTATATGCGGGACGTTTCAACCTGACTGAGCAGTTCTTC.

This sequence joins TRBV4-3 and TRBJ2-2; D is ambiguous. The germline CDR1 and CDR2 sequences are LGHNA and YSLEER. The CDR3 extends over 16 amino acids. The V end lost 1 base, the J end lost 3 bases, and 12 bases lay between the germline ends. The CDR3 loop reads CASSQGRIWDTGELFF. The CDR3 DNA sequence: TGCGCCAGCAGCCAAGGGAGAATTTGGGACACCGGGGAGCTGTTTTTT.

The CDR3 here is CASSFGQGTDTQYF. The CDR3 DNA reads TGTGCCAGCAGCTTTGGACAGGGCACAGATACGCAGTATTTT. The chain is built from TRBV5-6 and TRBJ2-3; 7 nucleotides match TRBD1. The CDR3 runs to 14 residues. V gave up 2 bases and J gave up 1 base; unmatched junction bases: 1. Germline CDR1 is SGHDT and CDR2 is YYEEEE.